The rows below give T cell receptor beta chains drawn from one sample of a study of blood T cell repertoires in COVID-19. Clones were sequenced by immunoSEQ multiplex PCR, and TCRdb holds only the in-frame ones, with some missing. This table has more than 150,000 clones, 85% to 90% appearing once. The specimen was peripheral blood. The receptors come from an older woman with acute or convalescent COVID-19. Each CDR3 is given with its conserved first and last residue. A D gene is named only where the DNA matches it firmly. Not all rows give a size; the values are once, few, many and, for expanded clones, a class.

j_call | v_call | d_call | clone_size | cdr3_aa | cdr3_nt
TRBJ1-1 | TRBV19 | . | few | CASSSAGAQFREAFF | TGTGCCAGTAGTAGTGCAGGGGCCCAATTCCGTGAAGCTTTCTTT
TRBJ1-5 | TRBV19 | . | . | CASGLRDTQTYSNQPQHF | TGTGCCAGCGGGCTCCGGGACACCCAAACTTATAGCAATCAGCCCCAGCATTTT
TRBJ1-4 | TRBV30 | TRBD1 | . | CARGQGQISNEKLFF | TGTGCCAGGGGCCAGGGACAGATTTCTAATGAAAAACTGTTTTTT
TRBJ2-3 | TRBV7-2 | TRBD2 | . | CASSLVGGPDTQYF | TGTGCCAGCAGCTTAGTGGGAGGGCCAGATACGCAGTATTTT
TRBJ1-2 | TRBV7-9 | TRBD1 | . | CASSLPGTGDNRGYGYTF | TGTGCCAGCAGCCTTCCCGGGACAGGCGACAATAGGGGCTATGGCTACACCTTC
TRBJ1-1 | TRBV5-8 | . | . | CASSIGQLNTEAFF | TGTGCCAGCAGTATTGGACAGTTGAACACTGAAGCTTTCTTT
TRBJ2-3 | TRBV7-8 | . | . | CASSPSTDTQYF | TGTGCCAGCAGCCCGAGCACAGATACGCAGTATTTT
TRBJ1-4 | TRBV10-2 | . | once | CASSRTATNEKLFF | TGCGCCAGCAGTAGGACAGCAACTAATGAAAAACTGTTTTTT
TRBJ1-1 | TRBV5-6 | . | . | CASSLSRTEAFF | TGTGCCAGCAGCTTGTCGAGAACTGAAGCTTTCTTT
TRBJ1-2 | TRBV20-1 | . | few | CSARSGGYTF | TGCAGTGCTAGATCCGGTGGCTACACCTTC
TRBJ1-2 | TRBV5-1 | . | . | CASSLRTDYGYTF | TGCGCCAGCAGCTTGAGGACAGACTATGGCTACACCTTC
TRBJ1-6 | TRBV15 | TRBD1 | . | CATSWTDRGIGSPLHF | TGTGCCACCAGCTGGACCGACAGGGGGATCGGCTCACCCCTCCACTTT
TRBJ1-2 | TRBV28 | TRBD1 | . | CASSFLTGTGDFGYTF | TGTGCCAGCAGTTTCCTTACCGGGACAGGGGATTTTGGCTACACCTTC
TRBJ1-1 | TRBV5-6 | TRBD1 | . | CASSLQDRAHTEAFF | TGTGCCAGCAGCTTGCAGGACAGGGCCCACACTGAAGCTTTCTTT
TRBJ2-7 | TRBV14 | . | . | CASSSGGFTYEQYF | TGTGCCAGCAGCAGTGGGGGGTTTACCTACGAGCAGTACTTC
TRBJ2-7 | TRBV4-3 | TRBD2 | . | CASSHSGGTPYEQYF | TGCGCCAGCAGCCATTCGGGGGGAACCCCCTACGAGCAGTACTTC